This TCR beta chain was captured in a study of STAT3 mutations in large granular lymphocyte leukemia. Study at large: Approximately 40% of treated T-LGLL patients showed hematologic response to immunosuppression. Study-wide findings and caveats: Sampling intervals varied between patients and samples. In T-cell large granular lymphocyte leukemia, about half of patients showed multiple immunodominant subclonotypes. After therapy, 6 of 18 patients switched clonotypes, all new clones STAT3 wild type.

TCRbeta libraries averaged about 40,773 productive templates per sample. Libraries were prepared by immunoSEQ multiplex PCR; TCRdb keeps only in-frame clonotypes and omits some of them. The profile shows almost 25,000 clones, 94% of them singletons. The CDR3 runs to 13 residues. CDR1 and CDR2 from the germline V gene are GTSNPN and SVGIG (reference sequence). The V end was cut by 0 bases, the J end by 6 bases, with 8 bases between. Details on this clone: Its antigen is as yet unknown.

This sequence joins TRBV30 and TRBJ1-4; D call uncertain. Sequencing input: peripheral blood mononuclear cells. The TCR was taken from a man in his forties or fifties with T-cell large granular lymphocyte leukemia. Some clones in this sample may be carry-over from other donors' samples. CDR3 protein: CAWSVGSDEKLFF. CDR3 bases: TGTGCCTGGAGTGTCGGCAGCGATGAAAAACTGTTTTTT.